What follows are 22 T cell receptor beta chains derived from one specimen sequenced in a study of control samples from healthy donors and cancer patients. TCRdb's table, derived via immunoSEQ multiplex PCR, lists solely in-frame clones and lacks some. The sample includes roughly 150,000 clones, about 93% of them seen just once. Sequenced sample: blood. Source of these receptors: a man aged 50 to 59 in good health.

This clone was seen only once. The rearrangement joins TRBV3-1 (or the pseudogene TRBV3-2) to TRBJ2-2, with 7 bases fitting TRBD2. Germline trimming cut 5 bases from V and 2 bases from J; bases unmatched to any gene: 5. Germline CDR1 and CDR2: LGHDT and YNNKEL (reference sequence). The CDR3 is 15 residues long. The CDR3, as DNA: TGTGCCAGCAGCTTCGGGGGGTCAAACACCGGGGAGCTGTTTTTT. Translating it yields CASSFGGSNTGELFF.

This clone occurred once. The chain is built from TRBV28 and TRBJ1-6; 11 bases align to TRBD1. The CDR3 sequence is 16 residues long. J lost 7 bases, V lost 6 bases, and 8 bases had no gene match. In germline, CDR1 is MDHEN, CDR2 SYDVKM. The CDR3: CASRHTGTGGNSPLHF. CDR3 coding DNA: TGTGCCAGCAGACATACCGGGACAGGGGGAAATTCACCCCTCCACTTT.

V is TRBV7-6 and J is TRBJ2-7, with D possibly matching TRBD2 (6 bases). The V end was cut by 5 bases, the J end by 0 bases, with 14 bases between. Germline assignment: CDR1 SGHVS and CDR2 FNYEAQ. The CDR3 covers 15 residues. The CDR3 protein is CASSRDSSSSYEQYF. The CDR3 DNA sequence: TGTGCCAGCAGCAGGGACTCCTCAAGCTCCTACGAGCAGTACTTC.

The chain has TRBV5-6 and TRBJ2-1; possibly TRBD1 for D (5 bases). The CDR3 spans 16 residues. V shed 0 bases and J shed 0 bases, with 10 bases lying between them. Germline CDR1 is SGHDT and CDR2 is YYEEEE. Here the CDR3 reads CASSLGQLFSYNEQFF. The CDR3 bases are TGTGCCAGCAGCTTGGGACAGCTATTCTCCTACAATGAGCAGTTCTTC.

The chain is built from TRBV3-1 (or the pseudogene TRBV3-2) and TRBJ1-2; possible D gene TRBD1, 5 bases. V was clipped by 2 bases and J by 5 bases, with 9 bases between them. Germline CDR1 LGHDT, CDR2 YNNKEL (reference sequence). This CDR3 contains 13 residues. In DNA, the CDR3 is TGTGCCAGCAGCCAAAGGGGCGGATATGGCTACACCTTC. Its translation is CASSQRGGYGYTF.

The chain joins TRBV2 to TRBJ2-3, with TRBD1 matching 12 bases. CDR1 is SNHLY, CDR2 FYNNEI, per germline. The CDR3 runs to 18 residues. V lost 4 bases and J lost 3; bases outside the gene matches: 11. Written as DNA, the CDR3 is TGTGCCAGCAGTGGACGGGACAGGGGGCTGGAAAAAACAGATACGCAGTATTTT. Translation gives CASSGRDRGLEKTDTQYF.

V usage is TRBV10-3 and J usage is TRBJ1-2, with 10 bases identical to TRBD1. The germline V gene encodes CDR1 ENHRY and CDR2 SYGVKD. V trimming: 2 bases; J trimming: 7 bases; junction bases outside the gene matches: 7. The CDR3 sequence is 15 residues long. This CDR3 reads CAISEPGQGISGYTF. CDR3 nucleotide sequence: TGTGCCATCAGTGAGCCGGGACAGGGGATCTCTGGCTACACCTTC.

The CDR3 nucleotides are TGTGCCAGCAGCTTAGGAGCCGATGAGCAGTTCTTC. This gives the protein CASSLGADEQFF. The genes are TRBV7-2 and TRBJ2-1, with D unresolved. With 1 base removed from V and 8 bases from J, the gap between germline ends came to 6 bases. Germline assignment: CDR1 SGHTA and CDR2 FQGNSA. The CDR3 loop spans 12 amino acids.

This clone was seen a single time. The V and J genes are TRBV3-1 (or the pseudogene TRBV3-2) and TRBJ2-5, with TRBD2 identical over 13 bases. The CDR3 has 18 residues. Germline V gives CDR1 LGHDT, CDR2 YNNKEL (reference sequence). V trimming: 0 bases; J trimming: 5 bases; junction bases outside the gene matches: 9. Written as DNA, the CDR3 is TGTGCCAGCAGCCAAGATAGAACTAGCGGGAGGGCTGGGGAGACCCAGTACTTC. This translates into CASSQDRTSGRAGETQYF.

Comment on this clone: Within the sample, other DNA sequences also encode this same CDR3. The chain employs TRBV12-3 or TRBV12-4 and TRBJ2-1, with D uncertain. Trimming shortened V by 5 bases and J by 9 bases, and 11 bases separated the two germline ends. CDR3 length equals 12 residues. The CDR3 protein is CASSLSVGEQFF. The CDR3 nucleotides read TGTGCCAGCAGTCTCTCAGTGGGTGAGCAGTTCTTC.

Points on this clone: Sequence at one end of the junction differs from germline and may be a read error. This chain joins TRBV7-7 and TRBJ2-5; D might be TRBD1 or TRBD2, each matching 5 bases. This CDR3 region has 15 residues. Germline V gene data show CDR1 as SSHAT and CDR2 as FNYEAQ (reference sequence). This chain's CDR3 is CASSLGTGHQETQYF. The DNA for the CDR3 is TGTGCTAGCAGCTTAGGGACCGGGCACCAAGAGACCCAGTACTTC.

The chain couples TRBV27 to TRBJ2-1; TRBD2 aligns across 10 bases. The germline V gene encodes CDR1 MNHEY and CDR2 SMNVEV (reference sequence). This CDR3 is 14 amino acids long. Trimming removed 6 bases from V and 8 bases from J; junction bases left unmatched: 7. CDR3: CASRQAGGPHEQFF. The CDR3 nucleotides are TGTGCCAGCAGACAAGCGGGAGGGCCCCATGAGCAGTTCTTC.

The rearrangement uses TRBV5-1 and TRBJ2-2; TRBD1 matches at 9 bases. Per germline, CDR1 SGHRS and CDR2 YFSETQ. J gave up 3 bases and V 9 bases, and 6 bases lay outside the gene matches. This CDR3 comprises 14 residues. The CDR3 reads CATTGQGHTGELFF. The CDR3 region has the DNA TGCGCCACCACGGGACAGGGACACACCGGGGAGCTGTTTTTT.

The chain combines TRBV2 with TRBJ2-3, with 8 nucleotides matching TRBD1. V lost 7 bases to trimming and J lost 4 bases; unmatched junction nucleotides: 7. Germline CDR1 and CDR2: SNHLY and FYNNEI. There are 14 residues in the CDR3. The CDR3 region has the DNA TGTGCCAGCAATAGACAGGGGCGGGCAGATACGCAGTATTTT. Translation gives CASNRQGRADTQYF.

Comment on this clone: Compared with germline, one end of the junction differs, possibly owing to a read error. V and J are TRBV18 and TRBJ2-6; perhaps D is TRBD1 or TRBD2 (5 bases each). The CDR3 runs 9 residues. The V gene's germline CDR1 is KGHSH and CDR2 LQKENI. CDR3 in DNA: TGTGCCAGCTCACTGGGACCCAACTTT. Translation gives CASSLGPNF.

The V gene is TRBV25-1, the J gene TRBJ2-3, with no clear D. The CDR3 is 10 amino acids. The germline V and J ends were trimmed by 2 bases and 7 bases, with 1 base remaining between them. Germline CDR1 is MGHDK and CDR2 is SYGVNS. The CDR3 region is CASSENTQYF. For the CDR3, the DNA is TGTGCCAGCAGTGAAAATACGCAGTATTTT.

The chain is built from TRBV30 and TRBJ2-4; 15 bases are shared with TRBD2. The junction had 2 bases not matched to a gene; V was cut back by 4 bases and J by 7 bases. The germline V gene has CDR1 GTSNPN and CDR2 SVGIG (reference sequence). This CDR3 is built from 14 residues. CDR3: CAWTGTSGGNIQYF. CDR3 nucleotides: TGTGCCTGGACCGGGACTAGCGGGGGGAACATTCAGTACTTC.

V gene TRBV28 combines with J gene TRBJ2-7; the D gene is possibly TRBD2 (5 bases). The CDR3 extends over 12 amino acids. Germline lookup yields CDR1 MDHEN and CDR2 SYDVKM. Trimming cost V 6 bases and J 9 bases, with 15 bases left between them. For the CDR3, the DNA is TGTGCCAGCAGCCCATACATGGCGGGGCAGTACTTC. Its protein product is CASSPYMAGQYF.

In its sample, this clone was seen a few times. The chain employs TRBV2 and TRBJ1-4, with D uncertain. CDR3 size: 12 residues. V lost 6 bases and J 7 bases, leaving 9 bases between the germline ends. Germline V gene data show CDR1 as SNHLY and CDR2 as FYNNEI. The CDR3 nucleotides read TGTGCCAGCAGAGTCGGGGTTGAAAAACTGTTTTTT. Amino acids: CASRVGVEKLFF.

The V and J genes are TRBV27 and TRBJ1-2, with a possible D match to TRBD1 (5 bases). Germline CDR1 and CDR2: MNHEY and SMNVEV (reference sequence). V dropped 6 bases and J dropped 1 base, with 18 bases sitting between them. The CDR3 is made up of 16 amino acids. Here the CDR3 reads CASRSGAPPLNYGYTF. For the CDR3, the DNA is TGTGCCAGCAGGTCTGGGGCACCTCCTCTTAACTATGGCTACACCTTC.

V and J are TRBV5-1 and TRBJ2-2, with no clear D. V shed 6 bases and J shed 0 bases, with 9 bases lying between them. Germline-derived CDR1 and CDR2 are SGHRS and YFSETQ. The CDR3 is made up of 14 amino acids. CDR3 sequence (DNA): TGCGCCAGCACCCCCCCCACGAACACCGGGGAGCTGTTTTTT. Protein: CASTPPTNTGELFF.

The CDR3 region has the DNA TGTGCCAGCAGTGAAAGGGCTTACGAGCAGTACTTC. Protein product: CASSERAYEQYF. This chain connects TRBV6-1 to TRBJ2-7; D gene unclear. This CDR3 region has 12 residues. Germline V gives CDR1 MNHNS, CDR2 SASEGT. Between the trimmed V and J ends, which lost 2 bases and 4 bases, there was a span of 6 bases.